This T cell receptor beta chain is drawn from a study of blood T cell repertoires in COVID-19. Across the whole study: The study drew acute and convalescent COVID-19 samples from the United States, Italy and Spain. PBMCs, B-cell-depleted T cells, or T cells provided the cDNA or gDNA that made up the material.

CDR1 and CDR2 (germline): SGHDN, FVKESK. The ends were cut back, 4 bases at V and 1 base at J, with 22 bases in the middle. The CDR3 covers 18 residues. Methods used by the authors: By means of reference gene primer amplification, nucleated cell counts were estimated. The data were produced by immunoSEQ multiplex PCR, yet TCRdb's version contains in-frame clones alone and is incomplete. The V and J calls and the clone size are those of that table, but D and trimming were determined from the DNA. The table includes fewer than 130,000 clones, 70% to 90% detected once. The specimen was peripheral blood. The origin of this receptor is a human donor in a cohort sampled during active COVID-19. The V gene is TRBV14, the J gene TRBJ1-1; D is unresolved. Here the CDR3 DNA reads TGTGCCAGCAGCCCTACCAACAAGACTCAAGCCAAGAACACTGAAGCTTTCTTT. Protein: CASSPTNKTQAKNTEAFF. Full variable domain (missing parts from reference TRBV14 and TRBJ1-1): EAGVTQFPSHSVIEKGQTVTLRCDPISGHDNLYWYRRVMGKEIKFLLHFVKESKQDESGMPNNRFLAERTGGTYSTLKVQPAELEDSGVYFCASSPTNKTQAKNTEAFFGQGTRLTVV.